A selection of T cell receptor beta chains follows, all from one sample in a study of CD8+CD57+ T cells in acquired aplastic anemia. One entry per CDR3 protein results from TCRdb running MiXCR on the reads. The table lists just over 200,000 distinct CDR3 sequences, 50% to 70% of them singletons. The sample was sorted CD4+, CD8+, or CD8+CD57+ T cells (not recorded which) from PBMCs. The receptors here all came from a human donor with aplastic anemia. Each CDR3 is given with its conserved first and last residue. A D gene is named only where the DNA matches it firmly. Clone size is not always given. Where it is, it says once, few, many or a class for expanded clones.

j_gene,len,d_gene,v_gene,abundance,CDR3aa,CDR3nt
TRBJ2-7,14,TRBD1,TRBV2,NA,CASRPRTGTYEQYF,TGTGCCAGCAGACCGCGGACAGGTACCTACGAGCAGTACTTC
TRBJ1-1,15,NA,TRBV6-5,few,CASSYSRGMNTEAFF,TGTGCCAGCAGTTACTCGAGGGGTATGAACACTGAAGCTTTCTTT
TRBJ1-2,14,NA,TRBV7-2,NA,CASSSGWGNYGYTF,TGTGCCAGCAGCAGTGGGTGGGGGAACTATGGCTACACCTTC
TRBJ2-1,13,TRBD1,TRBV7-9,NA,CASRTGGTNEQFF,TGTGCCAGCCGGACAGGGGGGACGAATGAGCAGTTCTTC
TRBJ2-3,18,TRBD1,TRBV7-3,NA,CASSDHGTGVFGTDTQYF,TGTGCCAGCAGCGATCACGGGACAGGGGTTTTTGGCACAGATACGCAGTATTTT
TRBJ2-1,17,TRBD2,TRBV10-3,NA,CAISPPSGGGPTNEQFF,TGTGCCATCAGTCCTCCTAGCGGGGGGGGGCCGACCAATGAGCAGTTCTTC
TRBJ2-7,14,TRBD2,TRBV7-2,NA,CASSFNPTSGTQYF,TGTGCCAGCAGCTTCAACCCGACTAGCGGGACGCAGTACTTC
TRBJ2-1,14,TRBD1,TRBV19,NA,CASTQDRGRREQFF,TGTGCCAGTACCCAGGACAGGGGGCGTCGAGAGCAGTTCTTC
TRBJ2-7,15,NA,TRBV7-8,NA,CASSSEMDSSYEQYF,TGTGCCAGCAGCTCGGAAATGGACAGCTCCTACGAGCAGTACTTC
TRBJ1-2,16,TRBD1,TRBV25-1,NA,CASTSDLPGQGYGYTF,TGTGCCAGCACATCAGACTTACCGGGACAGGGGTATGGCTACACCTTC
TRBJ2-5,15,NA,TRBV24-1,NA,CATSDSGEVGETQYF,TGTGCCACCAGTGACTCGGGCGAGGTCGGAGAGACCCAGTACTTC
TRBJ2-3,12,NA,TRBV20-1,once,CSARDRPDTQYF,TGCAGTGCTAGAGACAGACCTGATACGCAGTATTTT
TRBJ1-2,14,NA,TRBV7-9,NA,CASSMGDNRYGYTF,TGCGCCAGCAGCATGGGGGACAATCGCTATGGCTACACCTTC
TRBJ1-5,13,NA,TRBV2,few,CASTVDGNQPQHF,TGTGCCAGCACAGTGGATGGCAATCAGCCCCAGCATTTT
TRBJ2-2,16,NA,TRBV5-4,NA,CASSLEWVVGTGELFF,TGTGCCAGCAGCTTGGAGTGGGTTGTAGGCACCGGGGAGCTGTTTTTT
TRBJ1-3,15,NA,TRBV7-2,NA,CASSLDQGRGNTIYF,TGTGCCAGCAGCTTAGATCAGGGGAGAGGAAACACCATATATTTT
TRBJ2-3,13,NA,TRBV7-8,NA,CASSPTPLDTQYF,TGTGCCAGCTCCCCGACGCCACTAGATACGCAGTATTTT
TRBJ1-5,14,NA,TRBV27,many,CASSPHGVPLPQHF,TGTGCCAGCAGTCCCCATGGCGTCCCTTTGCCCCAGCATTTT
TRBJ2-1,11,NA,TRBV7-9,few,CASSFDNEQFF,TGTGCCAGCAGCTTCGACAATGAGCAGTTCTTC
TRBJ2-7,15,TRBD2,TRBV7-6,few,CASSSTSGSRYEQYF,TGTGCCAGCAGCTCCACTAGCGGGAGTCGGTACGAGCAGTACTTC
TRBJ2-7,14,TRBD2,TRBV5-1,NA,CASSLPAGSYEQYF,TGCGCCAGCAGCTTACCAGCGGGGTCCTACGAGCAGTACTTC
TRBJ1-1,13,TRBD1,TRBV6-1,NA,CASGGRGATEAFF,TGTGCCAGCGGAGGCAGGGGGGCCACTGAAGCTTTCTTT
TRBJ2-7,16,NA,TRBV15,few,CATSRDAETVSYEQYF,TGTGCCACCAGCAGAGATGCTGAGACGGTCTCCTACGAGCAGTACTTC
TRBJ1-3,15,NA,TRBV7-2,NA,CASRETGSSGNTIYF,TGTGCCAGCAGGGAGACAGGTTCCTCTGGAAACACCATATATTTT
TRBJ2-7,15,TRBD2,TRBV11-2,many,CASSPASGGTYEQYF,TGTGCCAGCAGCCCGGCTAGCGGGGGCACCTACGAGCAGTACTTC
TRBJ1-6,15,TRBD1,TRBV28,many,CASSDRGLNNSPLHF,TGTGCCAGCAGTGACAGGGGATTAAATAATTCACCCCTCCACTTT
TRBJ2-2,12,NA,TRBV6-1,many,CASNEVTGELFF,TGTGCCAGCAACGAGGTCACCGGGGAGCTGTTTTTT
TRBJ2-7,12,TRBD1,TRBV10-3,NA,CATRQGLYEQYF,TGTGCCACCCGACAGGGTCTCTACGAGCAGTACTTC
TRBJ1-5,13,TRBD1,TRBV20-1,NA,CSATQGWDQPQHF,TGCAGTGCCACACAGGGGTGGGATCAGCCCCAGCATTTT